This record looks at one T cell receptor (beta chain) sequence and its context. The CDR3 has 11 amino acids. Germline assignment: CDR1 MNHEY and CDR2 SVGAGI. Trimming left V 8 bases short and J 7 bases short, with 9 bases between. The data were taken from a study of T cell clones after liver transplantation. Looking at the study overall: HCV positivity affected three of eight recipients; the rest lacked autoimmune or viral indications.

Assay used: immunoSEQ multiplex PCR; TCRdb lists only in-frame clones, some missing. The sample records 65,000 to 80,000 clones, approximately 80% being singletons. Source: CD4+ T cells from blood, taken before liver transplant. This receptor was obtained from a human donor who received a liver transplant. The gene calls are TRBV6-5 and TRBJ2-1; D possibly corresponds to TRBD1 (6 bases). The DNA of the CDR3 is TGTGCCAGCGGTAGGGGGAATGAGCAGTTCTTC. Amino acids: CASGRGNEQFF.